This T cell receptor beta chain was obtained from a study of CD4 T cells in lung cancer (dated by TCRdb to about 2019). In the study overall: In the study, blood T cells from NSCLC patients were screened for responses to candidate mutation-encoded neoepitopes, and neoantigen-specific CD4+ T-cell clones and TCRs were isolated. Tumor and non-adjacent lung tissue came from a handful of patients undergoing curative-intent resections for stage I-III non-small cell lung cancer. The resected patients had lung adenocarcinoma or squamous cell carcinoma, were aged 60 to 69 at blood donation, and mostly were former smokers. Treatments the patients had received before donating blood included platinum chemotherapy, and some of the patients were given nivolumab or pembrolizumab. The frequency of neoantigen-specific clonotypes in tumor resections, non-adjacent lung and cultured T-cell products was followed using TCRB deep sequencing. The paper's findings and limits, for the study overall: Rather than memory responses to the cancer, some blood-derived responses might reflect cross-reactivity or in vitro priming of naive T cells.

The protocol used for the library was the immunoSEQ multiplex PCR assay. DNA was isolated with Qiagen DNeasy or QIAamp micro DNA kits and TCRB sequenced with the Adaptive Biotechnology human TCRB sequencing kit. An Illumina MiSeq was used to sequence the TCRB libraries. As for the authors' bioinformatics: TCRB sequence data were analyzed with the kit provider's software, and tumor enrichment of clonotype templates was tested with Fisher's exact test. What TCRdb holds here is the immuneACCESS table cut down to in-frame rearrangements. Part of the clones is not present; checked against another copy, under half of the missing clones reflect an unresolved V gene, and the others are unexplained. V and J calls and clone size are copied from that table; D and trimming were computed from the DNA. This sample lists under 6,000 clones; 74% were detected once. Clones ranked in the top ten supply 16% of the sample.

Germline trimming: 6 bases from V, 3 bases from J; junction bases outside gene matches: 11. Based on the germline V gene, the CDR1 and CDR2 sequences are SGHDT and YYEEEE. CDR3 length: 16 amino acids, cysteine to phenylalanine. Of all the DNA, just the CDR3 is kept, 48 bases in frame from base 1. This clone was detected a few times. It lacks a known antigen. Base qualities are not at hand, and no much larger clone is one base apart. This TCR was recovered from a man aged 55-75 years with non-small cell lung cancer. The specimen was lung tumor tissue. The chain joins TRBV5-6 to TRBJ2-3, with 9 bases in between that match TRBD1. The sequence in DNA is TGTGCCAGCAATCGGGGAGGGACAGGGTTAACAGATACGCAGTATTTT. Its coded protein is CASNRGGTGLTDTQYF.